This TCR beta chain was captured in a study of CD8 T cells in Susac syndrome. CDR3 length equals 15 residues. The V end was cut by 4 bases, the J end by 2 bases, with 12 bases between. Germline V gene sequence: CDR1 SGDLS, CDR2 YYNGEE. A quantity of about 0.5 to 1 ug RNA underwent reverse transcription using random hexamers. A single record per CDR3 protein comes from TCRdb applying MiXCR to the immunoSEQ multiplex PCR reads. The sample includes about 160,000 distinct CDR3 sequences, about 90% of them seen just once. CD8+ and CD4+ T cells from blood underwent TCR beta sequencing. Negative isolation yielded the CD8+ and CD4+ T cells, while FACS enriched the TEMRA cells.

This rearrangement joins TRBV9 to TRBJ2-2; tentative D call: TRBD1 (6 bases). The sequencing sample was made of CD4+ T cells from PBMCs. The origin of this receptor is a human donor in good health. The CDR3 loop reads CASSTWTANTGELFF. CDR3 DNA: TGTGCCAGCAGCACCTGGACAGCTAACACCGGGGAGCTGTTTTTT.